This entry lists 7 T cell receptor beta chains sequenced from one sample in a study of shared clonotypes between healthy human individuals. The repertoire was sequenced with immunoSEQ multiplex PCR; TCRdb's copy has only in-frame clones and lacks some. This sample carries under 2.5 million clones, just under 95% of them seen once, and the ten largest clones take around 0.38%. The sequencing input was naive CD4+ T cells from PBMCs. Subset in this sample: CD45RA+ positively selected. The receptors stem from a man younger than 30 in good health. Some clones in this sample may be carry-over from other donors' samples.

This sequence joins TRBV7-2 and TRBJ2-1; D unresolved. Trimming stripped 4 bases from V and 10 bases from J, with 14 bases between. The germline V gene has CDR1 SGHTA and CDR2 FQGNSA. CDR3 length equals 13 residues. The DNA of the CDR3 is TGTGCCAGCAGCTCAGATTACGGTCGGGAGCAGTTCTTC. This encodes CASSSDYGREQFF.

The V call is TRBV7-9, the J call TRBJ2-2; D gene uncertain. The ends were cut back, 3 bases at V and 3 bases at J, with 14 bases in the middle. This CDR3 is 16 amino acids long. Germline CDR1 SEHNR, CDR2 FQNEAQ (reference sequence). CDR3 nucleotides: TGTGCCAGCAGCTTTCGTACCCCTGGGGACACCGGGGAGCTGTTTTTT. Translation gives CASSFRTPGDTGELFF.

This sequence joins TRBV5-5 and TRBJ2-7, with 7 bases lining up with TRBD1. The germline V gene encodes CDR1 SGHKS and CDR2 YYEKEE (reference sequence). V gave up 4 bases and J gave up 4 bases; unmatched junction bases: 11. This CDR3 spans 15 amino acids. CDR3 amino acids: CASSGATGEFYEQYF. DNA of the CDR3: TGTGCCAGCAGCGGCGCTACAGGGGAGTTTTACGAGCAGTACTTC.

The CDR3 region is CASSGLGQGAGEAFF. The CDR3 DNA sequence: TGTGCCAGCAGTGGTTTGGGGCAGGGGGCCGGTGAAGCTTTCTTT. This rearrangement joins TRBV28 to TRBJ1-1, with 8 bases that match TRBD1. Germline V gives CDR1 MDHEN, CDR2 SYDVKM. V lost 5 bases, J lost 7 bases, and 12 bases stayed unmatched. The CDR3 is 15 residues long.

This chain joins TRBV11-2 and TRBJ2-6, with 9 bases that match TRBD1. CDR1 and CDR2 from the germline V gene are SGHAT and FQNNGV. The CDR3 has 19 amino acids. V gave up 5 bases and J gave up 1 base; unmatched junction bases: 12. CDR3: CASSPRDRVWGSGANVLTF. The CDR3 DNA follows: TGTGCCAGCAGCCCCCGGGACAGGGTATGGGGATCTGGGGCCAACGTCCTGACTTTC.

To note about this clone: Other nucleotide sequences in the sample specify the same CDR3. The chain joins TRBV9 to TRBJ1-2, with a possible D match to TRBD1 (5 bases). Germline-derived CDR1 and CDR2 are SGDLS and YYNGEE. V gave up 0 bases and J gave up 6 bases, with 9 bases separating them. The CDR3 is 13 amino acids. CDR3 sequence reads: CASSVGWGDGYTF. The CDR3 nucleotides are TGTGCCAGCAGCGTAGGCTGGGGCGATGGCTACACCTTC.

V is TRBV5-6 and J is TRBJ2-1; maybe TRBD2 (6 bases). Germline-derived CDR1 and CDR2 are SGHDT and YYEEEE. The CDR3 runs 15 residues. V was shortened by 0 bases and J by 9 bases, with 16 bases between the two germline ends. Written as DNA, the CDR3 is TGTGCCAGCAGCTTGGGGAGGGGAAGGAGGGCTGAGCAGTTCTTC. Translation: CASSLGRGRRAEQFF.